This TCR beta chain appears in the sequencing data of a study of OX40 agonist ivuxolimab in advanced cancers. Study-level information: Patients' therapy was ivuxolimab, an antibody that acts as an agonist of OX40 (CD134). The dose-escalation cohort was around 83% male, with a mean age of around 54 years, ranging about 20 to 79. Study-level points and caveats: Expanded clones tended on average to be more numerous among CD8+ T cells than CD4+.

Regarding this clone: Its specificity is not known.

Only in-frame clones appear in the TCRdb table, and some are missing; sequencing was by immunoSEQ multiplex PCR. There are about 70,000 clones in the sample; around nine tenths occur only once, and 2% to 2.5% lies in the top ten. CDR1 is SGHAT, CDR2 FQNNGV, per germline. The CDR3 has 14 amino acids. Trimming cost V 5 bases and J 5 bases; bases outside gene matches: 5. The chain uses TRBV11-2 and TRBJ1-4; TRBD1 aligns across 7 bases. Sequences were derived from CD4+ or CD8+ T cells sorted from blood, sampled in a trial of the OX40 agonist ivuxolimab. The receptor was isolated from an adult with an advanced solid tumor such as melanoma, head and neck, liver or kidney cancer. CDR3 protein: CASSRTGVNEKLFF. The CDR3 coding sequence is TGTGCCAGCAGCCGCACAGGGGTAAATGAAAAACTGTTTTTT.